This T cell receptor (beta chain) appears in the sequencing data of a study of blood T cells in healthy people across ages. Study-wide results and limits: Calculation of diversity from one million T cells yielded estimates considered to be underestimates.

Together with a sample-barcoded 5' primer, a J-beta primer mix was included in a second PCR lasting roughly 7 to 11 cycles. TCRdb reanalysed the 5' RACE reads using MiXCR and keeps one entry per CDR3 protein. The table records more than 1 million distinct CDR3 sequences, around 45% of them present only once. Sample donors were healthy Caucasian individuals that came from Russia, aged roughly 6 to 90. Whenever a sample was processed, at least 6.5 million PBMCs were isolated. Turning to this clonotype: What it binds is not known.

The receptor's source is an older woman in good health. The specimen sequenced was blood.

The CDR3 region has the DNA TGTGCCATCAGTGAGTCGTGGACAGGGTCCTACAATGAGCAGTTCTTC. Translation gives CAISESWTGSYNEQFF. V and J are TRBV10-3 and TRBJ2-1; 8 bases are shared with TRBD1. Per germline, CDR1 ENHRY and CDR2 SYGVKD. The CDR3 sequence is 16 residues long. V dropped 0 bases and J dropped 1; count of bases not matched to a gene: 2.